One and the same sample provided the 22 T cell receptor beta chains below, sequenced in a study of shared clonotypes between healthy human individuals. TCRdb's copy holds only in-frame clones and misses some; the assay was immunoSEQ multiplex PCR. The sample shows some 2,100,000 clones, 90% to 97% of them seen only once. Sequences were obtained from naive CD4+ T cells sorted from blood. The subset denotes: CD45RA+ positively selected. The receptors originated from a man between 18 and 35 years old in good health.

The chain is built from TRBV5-6 and TRBJ2-7, with 8 bases matching TRBD2. This CDR3 is built from 15 residues. The V gene end was trimmed by 3 bases and the J gene end by 0 bases; junction bases not matched to a gene: 5. Germline lookup yields CDR1 SGHDT and CDR2 YYEEEE. CDR3 nucleotides: TGTGCCAGCAGCTGGGGAGCGGGGGCCTCCTACGAGCAGTACTTC. The encoded protein is CASSWGAGASYEQYF.

The gene calls are TRBV5-1 and TRBJ1-6, with a possible D match to TRBD1 (6 bases). This CDR3 region has 12 residues. Germline V gene lookup returns CDR1 SGHRS and CDR2 YFSETQ. V lost 5 bases to trimming and J lost 8 bases, with 8 bases between them. The CDR3 DNA reads TGCGCCAGCAGGACAGGAGATTCACCCCTCCACTTT. Translating gives CASRTGDSPLHF.

Comment on this clone: Distinct nucleotide sequences in the sample also encode this CDR3. The chain uses TRBV5-1 and TRBJ2-7; D may be TRBD1 (5 bases). Germline CDR1 is SGHRS and CDR2 is YFSETQ. CDR3 length: 14 amino acids. V lost 0 bases, J lost 2 bases, and 9 bases lay in between. The CDR3 sequence is CASSLAAGPYEQYF. CDR3 in DNA: TGCGCCAGCAGCTTGGCGGCAGGGCCCTACGAGCAGTACTTC.

The V call is TRBV5-1, the J call TRBJ2-3; D possibly uses TRBD1 or TRBD2 (5 bases each). Per germline, CDR1 SGHRS and CDR2 YFSETQ. The CDR3 covers 14 residues. Between the trimmed V and J ends, which lost 2 bases and 4 bases, there was a span of 11 bases. The CDR3 region is CASSFVLGADTQYF. The CDR3 bases are TGCGCCAGCAGCTTTGTATTGGGGGCAGATACGCAGTATTTT.

The gene calls are TRBV6-5 and TRBJ1-2, with D possibly being TRBD1 (5 bases). From germline, CDR1 is MNHEY and CDR2 SVGAGI. V shed 1 base and J shed 4 bases, with 16 bases lying between them. The CDR3 is 16 amino acids. CDR3 DNA: TGTGCCAGCAGTTACTTAGGGACCGTCACTTCCTATGGCTACACCTTC. This sequence encodes CASSYLGTVTSYGYTF.

This sequence joins TRBV5-4 and TRBJ2-3; the D gene is possibly TRBD1 (5 bases). Trimming stripped 3 bases from V and 6 bases from J, with 17 bases between. Germline V lookup: CDR1 SGHNT, CDR2 YYREEE (reference sequence). The CDR3 totals 15 residues. CDR3 region: CASSSDGATSDTQYF. In DNA, the CDR3 is TGTGCCAGCAGCTCAGATGGGGCTACCTCCGATACGCAGTATTTT.

The CDR3 spells CASSIVRMNTEAFF. CDR3 DNA: TGTGCCAGTAGTATAGTGAGAATGAACACTGAAGCTTTCTTT. The V call is TRBV19, the J call TRBJ1-1; D remains unclear. The V gene lost 1 base and the J gene lost 0 bases, with 6 bases spanning the gap. Germline V gene data show CDR1 as LNHDA and CDR2 as SQIVND (reference sequence). The CDR3 covers 14 residues.

The chain is built from TRBV6-6 and TRBJ1-4; D gene ambiguous. Per germline, CDR1 MNHNY and CDR2 SVGAGI (reference sequence). Trimming removed 0 bases from V and 4 bases from J, with 9 bases in between. This CDR3 is 15 amino acids long. The CDR3 nucleotides read TGTGCCAGCAGTTACTCGGGTACGATTAATGAAAAACTGTTTTTT. This encodes CASSYSGTINEKLFF.

The rearrangement uses TRBV6-4 and TRBJ2-1; the match to TRBD2 covers 7 bases. The CDR3 totals 12 residues. The junction had 6 bases not matched to a gene; V was cut back by 5 bases and J by 11 bases. The germline V gene has CDR1 MRHNA and CDR2 SNTAGT. CDR3 nucleotides: TGTGCCAGCAGTCCCAGCGGGATCAAGCAGTTCTTC. The encoded protein is CASSPSGIKQFF.

The chain is built from TRBV7-2 and TRBJ1-3, with D possibly being TRBD1 (6 bases). CDR1 and CDR2 (germline): SGHTA, FQGNSA. The V end was cut by 1 base, the J end by 1 base, with 11 bases between. This CDR3 has 16 amino acids. CDR3 loop: CASSLVWGASGNTIYF. The CDR3 nucleotides read TGTGCCAGCAGCTTAGTTTGGGGGGCGTCTGGAAACACCATATATTTT.

Concerning this clone itself: Different DNA sequences within this sample yield the same CDR3. This sequence joins TRBV10-2 and TRBJ2-6; D may be TRBD1 (5 bases). The CDR3 covers 13 residues. Between the trimmed V and J ends, which lost 6 bases and 2 bases, there was a span of 5 bases. From germline, CDR1 is WSHSY and CDR2 SAAADI. The CDR3 region is CASRGPGANVLTF. For the CDR3, the DNA is TGCGCCAGCAGGGGGCCTGGGGCCAACGTCCTGACTTTC.

With respect to this clone: Different DNA sequences within this sample yield the same CDR3. CDR3 DNA: TGCGCCAGCAGCCCCGGGACAATGAACACTGAAGCTTTCTTT. Residues: CASSPGTMNTEAFF. The genes are TRBV5-1 and TRBJ1-1; D is possibly TRBD1 (6 bases). Trimming pared 4 bases from V and 0 bases from J, leaving 10 bases between. The germline V gene encodes CDR1 SGHRS and CDR2 YFSETQ. CDR3 length equals 14 residues.

The chain carries TRBV30 and TRBJ1-5; D not resolved. The CDR3 runs 15 residues. Trimming removed 0 bases from V and 4 bases from J, with 13 bases in between. CDR1 and CDR2 (germline): GTSNPN, SVGIG (reference sequence). CDR3 bases: TGTGCCTGGAGTGTACAGACTGGGAAGAATCAGCCCCAGCATTTT. It codes for CAWSVQTGKNQPQHF.

This chain joins TRBV5-8 and TRBJ2-3; 7 bases agree with TRBD1. The junction had 3 bases not matched to a gene; V was cut back by 4 bases and J by 1 base. This CDR3 is 14 amino acids long. The germline V gene has CDR1 SGHTS and CDR2 YDEGEE. Written as DNA, the CDR3 is TGTGCCAGCAGCCCCGGACAGGGCACAGATACGCAGTATTTT. It is translated as CASSPGQGTDTQYF.

This chain uses TRBV7-9 with TRBJ2-3; D perhaps matches TRBD2 (6 bases). The CDR3 sequence is 14 residues long. CDR1 and CDR2 from the germline V gene are SEHNR and FQNEAQ (reference sequence). V was trimmed by 8 bases and J by 1 base, leaving 13 bases between them. CDR3 DNA sequence: TGTGCCAGCTGGGGACTCAACCGCACAGATACGCAGTATTTT. Protein product: CASWGLNRTDTQYF.

This clone showed up just once. The genes are TRBV2 and TRBJ2-2; TRBD1 agrees at 8 bases. There are 15 residues in the CDR3. The junction had 12 bases not matched to a gene; V was cut back by 8 bases and J by 7 bases. Germline lookup yields CDR1 SNHLY and CDR2 FYNNEI. CDR3 in amino acids: CASRQMTGAVGELFF. CDR3 coding DNA: TGTGCCAGCCGTCAGATGACAGGGGCAGTCGGGGAGCTGTTTTTT.

The genes are TRBV6-1 and TRBJ1-2, with 11 bases matching TRBD1. Germline CDR1 is MNHNS and CDR2 is SASEGT. This CDR3 comprises 20 residues. J was trimmed by 4 bases and V by 0 bases; bases with no gene match: 16. The chain's CDR3 is CASSEALTLTGTGGPYGYTF. CDR3 in DNA: TGTGCCAGCAGTGAAGCGCTCACTCTTACCGGGACAGGGGGTCCCTATGGCTACACCTTC.

The V call is TRBV4-1, the J call TRBJ1-4, with D possibly TRBD1 on 5 matching bases. The germline V gene encodes CDR1 MGHRA and CDR2 YSYEKL. This CDR3 has 17 residues. The V gene lost 3 bases and the J gene lost 4 bases, with 18 bases spanning the gap. Here the CDR3 DNA reads TGCGCCAGCAGCCAGCTACCGGGACCGAGATTTAATGAAAAACTGTTTTTT. This translates into CASSQLPGPRFNEKLFF.

The chain carries TRBV10-3 and TRBJ2-3, with 9 bases lining up with TRBD1. V lost 2 bases to trimming and J lost 3 bases; unmatched junction nucleotides: 3. The length of the CDR3 is 15 residues. Germline loops: CDR1 ENHRY, CDR2 SYGVKD. CDR3 protein: CAISELTGGTDTQYF. The DNA of the CDR3 is TGTGCCATCAGTGAGCTGACAGGGGGGACAGATACGCAGTATTTT.

The chain carries TRBV21-1 and TRBJ2-5; TRBD2, the table's D call, lacks a check against the DNA. TRBV21-1 is given as a pseudogene. This CDR3 contains 10 residues. In DNA form, the CDR3 reads TGTCCGCGCCAAGAAGAGACCCAGTACTTC. It translates to CPRQEETQYF.

The chain links TRBV9 to TRBJ2-3; 8 bases agree with TRBD2. Germline CDR1 reads SGDLS; CDR2 reads YYNGEE. V was pared by 2 bases and J by 2 bases, with 4 bases of the junction left unmatched. The CDR3 loop spans 15 amino acids. The CDR3: CASSVGLVITDTQYF. Here the CDR3 DNA reads TGTGCCAGCAGCGTGGGACTAGTCATCACAGATACGCAGTATTTT.

The chain carries TRBV28 and TRBJ2-7, with 8 nucleotides matching TRBD2. Germline V lookup: CDR1 MDHEN, CDR2 SYDVKM. The CDR3 totals 12 residues. V trimming: 8 bases; J trimming: 5 bases; junction bases outside the gene matches: 5. The CDR3 bases are TGTGCCAGCCGGACTAGCAGGGACGAGCAGTACTTC. It translates to CASRTSRDEQYF.